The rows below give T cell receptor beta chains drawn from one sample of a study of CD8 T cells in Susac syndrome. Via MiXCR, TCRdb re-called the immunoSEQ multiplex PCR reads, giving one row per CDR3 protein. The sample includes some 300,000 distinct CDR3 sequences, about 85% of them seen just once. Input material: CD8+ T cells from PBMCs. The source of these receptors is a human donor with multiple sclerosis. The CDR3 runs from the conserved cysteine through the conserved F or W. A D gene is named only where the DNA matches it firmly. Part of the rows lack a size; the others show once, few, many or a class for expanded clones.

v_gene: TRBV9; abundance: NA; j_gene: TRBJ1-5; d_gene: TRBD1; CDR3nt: TGTGCCAGCAGCGGTGGACAGGTTAATCAGCCCCAGCATTTT; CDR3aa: CASSGGQVNQPQHF
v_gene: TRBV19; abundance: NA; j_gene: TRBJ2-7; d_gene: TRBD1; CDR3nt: TGTGCCAGTAGTTCGAGCTGGGACAGGGTTAGATCCTACGAGCAGTACTTC; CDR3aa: CASSSSWDRVRSYEQYF
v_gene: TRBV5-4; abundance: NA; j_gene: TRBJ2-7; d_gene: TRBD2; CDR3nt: TGTGCCAGCAGCGGGGGACTAGCGGGAGCCTACGAGCAGTACTTC; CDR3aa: CASSGGLAGAYEQYF
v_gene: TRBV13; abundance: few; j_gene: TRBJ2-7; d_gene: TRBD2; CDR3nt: TGTGCCAGCAGCTTGGCTGGGACTAGCGACTACGAGCAGTACTTC; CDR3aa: CASSLAGTSDYEQYF
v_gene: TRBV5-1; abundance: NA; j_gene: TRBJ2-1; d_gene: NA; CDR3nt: TGCGCCAGCAGCTTGGACGCACACAATGAGCAGTTCTTC; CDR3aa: CASSLDAHNEQFF
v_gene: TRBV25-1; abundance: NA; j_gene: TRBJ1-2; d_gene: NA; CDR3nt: TGTGCCAGCAGTTTAATCGGACAGAACTATGGCTACACCTTC; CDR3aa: CASSLIGQNYGYTF
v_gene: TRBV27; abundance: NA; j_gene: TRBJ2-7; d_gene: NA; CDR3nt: TGTGCCAGCAGGCACGGGACGAGGGAGCAGTACTTC; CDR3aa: CASRHGTREQYF
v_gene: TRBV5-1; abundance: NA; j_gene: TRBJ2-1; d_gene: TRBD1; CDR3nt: TGCGCCAGCAGCCAGGGACAGGGGAACAATGAGCAGTTCTTC; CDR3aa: CASSQGQGNNEQFF
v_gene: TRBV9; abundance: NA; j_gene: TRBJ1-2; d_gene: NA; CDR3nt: TGTGCCAGCAGCGGACCCGGGACTCACGAGGGAGGCTACACCTTC; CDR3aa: CASSGPGTHEGGYTF
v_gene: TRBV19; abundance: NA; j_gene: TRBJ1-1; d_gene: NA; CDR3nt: TGTGCCAGTAGTAATGACTGGGGCACTGAAGCTTTCTTT; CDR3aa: CASSNDWGTEAFF
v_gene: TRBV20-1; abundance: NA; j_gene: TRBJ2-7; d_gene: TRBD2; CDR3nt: TGCAGTGCTCATTCAGGACTAGCGGGACCCTACGAGCAGTACTTC; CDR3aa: CSAHSGLAGPYEQYF
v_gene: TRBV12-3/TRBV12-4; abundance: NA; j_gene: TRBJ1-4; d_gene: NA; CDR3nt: TGTGCCAGCTCACGGGGGGCCGAAAAACTGTTTTTT; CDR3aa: CASSRGAEKLFF
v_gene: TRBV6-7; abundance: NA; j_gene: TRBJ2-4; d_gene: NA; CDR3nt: TGTGCCGGTGAGGGGGGAACCAAAAACATTCAGTACTTC; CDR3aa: CAGEGGTKNIQYF
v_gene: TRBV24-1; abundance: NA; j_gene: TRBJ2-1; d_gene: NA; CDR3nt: TGTGCCACCAGTGGTGGGAAGCTGAGCTCCTACAATGAGCAGTTCTTC; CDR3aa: CATSGGKLSSYNEQFF
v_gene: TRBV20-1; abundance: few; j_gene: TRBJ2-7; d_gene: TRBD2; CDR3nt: TGCAGTGCTAGACGAACAACCGGGACTACCCGACCCTACGAGCAGTACTTC; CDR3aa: CSARRTTGTTRPYEQYF
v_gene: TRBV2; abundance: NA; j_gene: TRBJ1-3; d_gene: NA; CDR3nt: TGTGCCAGCGGAGGGGCCACCATATATTTT; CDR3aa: CASGGATIYF
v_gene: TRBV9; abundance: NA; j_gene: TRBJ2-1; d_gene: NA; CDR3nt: TGTGCCAGCAGCGGACGAACAGGGTACTCCTACAATGAGCAGTTCTTC; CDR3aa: CASSGRTGYSYNEQFF
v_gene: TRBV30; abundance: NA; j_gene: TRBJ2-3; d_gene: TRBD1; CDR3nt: TGTGCCTGGAGGAGGACAGGGGAAGATACGCAGTATTTT; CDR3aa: CAWRRTGEDTQYF
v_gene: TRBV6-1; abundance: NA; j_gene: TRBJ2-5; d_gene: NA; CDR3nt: TGTGCCAGCAGCCACCGTACCGGCGGACGGCAAGAGACCCAGTACTTC; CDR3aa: CASSHRTGGRQETQYF
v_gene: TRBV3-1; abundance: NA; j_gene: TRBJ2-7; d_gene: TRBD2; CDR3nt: TGTGCCAGCAGCCAAGAGGTAGCAGCGGGACCCTACGAGCAGTACTTC; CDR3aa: CASSQEVAAGPYEQYF
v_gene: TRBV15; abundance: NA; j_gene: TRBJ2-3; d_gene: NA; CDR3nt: TGTGCCACCAGCTTATACCCGGAGGCGGAGGGGCAAGATACGCAGTATTTT; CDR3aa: CATSLYPEAEGQDTQYF
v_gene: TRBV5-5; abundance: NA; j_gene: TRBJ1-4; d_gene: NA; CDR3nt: TGTGCCAGCAGCTTGGGGAGCCCACCAGAAAAACTGTTTTTT; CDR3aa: CASSLGSPPEKLFF
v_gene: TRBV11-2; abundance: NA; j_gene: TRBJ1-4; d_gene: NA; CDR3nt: TGTGCCAGCAGCTTAGCGCAGGGCCCCGAAAAACTGTTTTTT; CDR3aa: CASSLAQGPEKLFF
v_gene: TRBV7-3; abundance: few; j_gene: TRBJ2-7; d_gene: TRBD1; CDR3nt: TGTGCCAGCAGCACGGGACAGGGCTACGAGCAGTACTTC; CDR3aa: CASSTGQGYEQYF